Presented here are 32 T cell receptor beta chains from one specimen sequenced in a study of breast tumors, draining lymph nodes, adjacent tissues. From the multiplex PCR reads, TCRdb called clonotypes with MiXCR, one entry per CDR3 protein. The data contain 12,000 or so distinct CDR3 sequences, approximately 46% of them singletons. Input material: tumor-adjacent breast tissue. The receptors here all came from a female donor with breast cancer. Some clones in this sample may be carry-over from other donors' samples.

Many counts were recorded for this clonotype. The chain links TRBV20-1 to TRBJ1-6; possible D gene TRBD1, 6 bases. From germline, CDR1 is DFQATT and CDR2 SNEGSKA (reference sequence). The CDR3 has 11 residues. The ends were cut back, 6 bases at V and 9 bases at J, with 9 bases in the middle. CDR3 loop: CSAAGVSPLHF. CDR3 nucleotide sequence: TGCAGTGCGGCAGGGGTTTCACCCCTCCACTTT.

This clonotype was counted at least ten times. This chain uses TRBV11-3 with TRBJ1-3, with a tentative D call TRBD1 (6 bases). Germline CDR1 and CDR2: SGHNT and YENEEA. V was clipped by 1 base and J by 0 bases, with 13 bases between them. This CDR3 is built from 17 residues. The CDR3 loop is CASSLVAGVYSGNTIYF. CDR3 coding DNA: TGTGCCAGCAGCTTAGTAGCAGGGGTCTACTCTGGAAACACCATATATTTT.

This clonotype was observed many times. The chain employs TRBV10-3 and TRBJ2-1, with 8 bases identical to TRBD2. Germline CDR1 reads ENHRY; CDR2 reads SYGVKD. Germline trimming cut 2 bases from V and 4 bases from J; bases unmatched to any gene: 1. This CDR3 is built from 14 residues. Here the CDR3 DNA reads TGTGCCATCAGTGAGACTAGCGGTTACAATGAGCAGTTCTTC. It translates to CAISETSGYNEQFF.

This clonotype was observed at least ten times. Given a much more abundant clone one base away, this may be a read error. The chain combines TRBV20-1 with TRBJ2-1; 7 nucleotides match TRBD2. The CDR3 length is 11 residues. Per the germline V gene, CDR1 is DFQATT and CDR2 is SNEGSKA (reference sequence). CDR3 residues: CSARVGREQSF. The CDR3 DNA sequence: TGCAGTGCTAGAGTAGGGAGGGAGCAGTCCTTC.

The genes are TRBV7-9 and TRBJ2-3; D not resolved. CDR1 and CDR2 (germline): SEHNR, FQNEAQ (reference sequence). V dropped 3 bases and J dropped 0 bases, with 4 bases sitting between them. The CDR3 is 13 amino acids. The DNA for the CDR3 is TGTGCCAGCAGCTTCTCCAGCACAGATACGCAGTATTTT. Encoded protein: CASSFSSTDTQYF.

By its share, this clonotype is medium-sized (0.01 to 0.1%). The chain links TRBV9 to TRBJ2-7; perhaps TRBD1 as D (5 bases). V lost 0 bases and J 6 bases, leaving 13 bases between the germline ends. The CDR3 covers 14 residues. Germline V gives CDR1 SGDLS, CDR2 YYNGEE. The CDR3 region has the DNA TGTGCCAGCAGCGTAGACGGGCAGGGCGGCGAGCAGTACTTC. Its translation is CASSVDGQGGEQYF. The variable domain in full, with the rest retrieved from reference TRBV9 and TRBJ2-7, is DSGVTQTPKHLITATGQRVTLRCSPRSGDLSVYWYQQSLDQGLQFLIQYYNGEERAKGNILERFSAQQFPDLHSELNLSSLELGDSALYFCASSVDGQGGEQYFGPGTRLTVT.

This clonotype appeared many times. The V and J genes are TRBV29-1 and TRBJ2-7, with TRBD2 identical over 10 bases. Germline-derived CDR1 and CDR2 are SQVTM and ANQGSEA. The trim removed 6 bases at V and 6 bases at J, leaving 17 bases unmatched. The CDR3 spans 16 residues. As DNA, the CDR3 is TGCAGCGTATATAAAACAGCGGGAGGGGCCCCCGGCGAGCAGTACTTC. Amino acids: CSVYKTAGGAPGEQYF.

This chain links TRBV4-1 with TRBJ2-7; D call uncertain. Germline CDR1 MGHRA, CDR2 YSYEKL. Between the trimmed V and J ends, which lost 0 bases and 3 bases, there was a span of 12 bases. This CDR3 spans 15 amino acids. The DNA of the CDR3 is TGCGCCAGCAGCCAAGATCCCCCAGGTGTCTACGAGCAGTACTTC. Translation gives CASSQDPPGVYEQYF.

This clonotype was recorded at least ten times. V and J are TRBV5-1 and TRBJ2-1; 7 bases map to TRBD2. This CDR3 has 13 amino acids. The V gene end was trimmed by 4 bases and the J gene end by 8 bases; junction bases not matched to a gene: 6. In germline, CDR1 is SGHRS, CDR2 YFSETQ. Written as DNA, the CDR3 is TGCGCCAGCAGCCGCGGGAGTGGCTATGAGCAGTTCTTC. Its protein is CASSRGSGYEQFF. Based on the CDR3 plus reference TRBV5-1 and TRBJ2-1, the full variable domain is KAGVTQTPRYLIKTRGQQVTLSCSPISGHRSVSWYQQTPGQGLQFLFEYFSETQRNKGNFPGRFSGRQFSNSRSEMNVSTLELGDSALYLCASSRGSGYEQFFGPGTRLTVL.

A word on this clonotype: Possible read error: a much larger clone is one base away. This chain uses TRBV29-1 with TRBJ2-2; TRBD2 aligns across 7 bases. With 7 bases clipped from V and 6 bases from J, the junction kept 5 bases outside the gene matches. CDR1 and CDR2 (germline): SQVTM, ANQGSEA. This CDR3 is built from 12 residues. DNA for the CDR3: TGCAGCGGGGGACGGGGGGCCGGGGAGCTGTTTTTT. It is translated as CSGGRGAGELFF.

This clonotype was counted many times. The V gene is TRBV29-1, the J gene TRBJ2-1; 9 nucleotides agree with TRBD2. Germline V lookup: CDR1 SQVTM, CDR2 ANQGSEA. Unmatched junction bases numbered 7, after V lost 8 bases and J lost 2 bases. The CDR3 is made up of 14 amino acids. This CDR3 is CSSWTSAAYNEQFF. The DNA for the CDR3 is TGCAGCTCCTGGACTAGCGCAGCCTACAATGAGCAGTTCTTC.

The chain has TRBV5-1 and TRBJ2-7; 8 nucleotides agree with TRBD2. Germline CDR1 and CDR2: SGHRS and YFSETQ. This CDR3 is 15 amino acids long. V was pared by 4 bases and J by 6 bases, with 12 bases of the junction left unmatched. CDR3 DNA sequence: TGCGCCAGCAGCGCCCGTGTGGCGGGAGGTAGCGAGCAGTACTTC. This translates into CASSARVAGGSEQYF.

This clonotype was found a few times. The chain carries TRBV20-1 and TRBJ2-3; the match to TRBD2 covers 10 bases. V gave up 4 bases and J gave up 10 bases; unmatched junction bases: 5. Germline V CDR1 and CDR2: DFQATT, SNEGSKA (reference sequence). The CDR3 runs 12 residues. In nucleotides, the CDR3 is TGCAGTGCTACTAGCGGGGGTCTCCCGCAGTATTTT. This codes for CSATSGGLPQYF.

This clonotype is classed as medium-sized. The chain employs TRBV4-2 and TRBJ2-7; D is unclear. Germline CDR1 reads LGHNA; CDR2 reads YNFKEQ. The V end lost 2 bases, the J end lost 0 bases, and 8 bases lay between the germline ends. The CDR3 extends over 14 amino acids. The CDR3 reads CASSQPDVSYEQYF. The CDR3 coding sequence is TGTGCCAGCAGCCAACCGGACGTCTCCTACGAGCAGTACTTC.

V gene TRBV19 combines with J gene TRBJ2-5; 7 bases match TRBD2. The J segment lost 5 bases and the V segment lost 3 bases, leaving 12 bases of the junction unmatched. From germline, CDR1 is LNHDA and CDR2 SQIVND (reference sequence). This CDR3 spans 16 amino acids. The CDR3 DNA follows: TGTGCCAGTAGTATTCGAACGGGAGGAGGTGGGGAGACCCAGTACTTC. Amino acids: CASSIRTGGGGETQYF.

This clonotype was counted at least ten times. The chain uses TRBV20-1 and TRBJ2-5; D call uncertain. Trimming stripped 0 bases from V and 5 bases from J, with 16 bases between. CDR1 is DFQATT, CDR2 SNEGSKA, per germline (reference sequence). CDR3 length: 15 residues. In DNA form, the CDR3 reads TGCAGTGCTAGAGATGTCGGAAGAGTGGGGGAGACCCAGTACTTC. Translated: CSARDVGRVGETQYF.

To note about this clonotype: As the CDR3 is not closed by the conserved phenylalanine or tryptophan, this likely results from a read error. Because the CDR3's place on the DNA is in doubt, the DNA is left out and the CDR3 is given as listed by TCRdb. The CDR3 reads CASSVARGVFPPHL. V usage is TRBV2 and J usage is TRBJ1-6; the table's D call of TRBD1 was not tested on the DNA. CDR1 and CDR2 (germline): SNHLY, FYNNEI. The CDR3 adds up to 14 amino acids, both ends counted.

Comments on this clonotype: A read error may produce the germline difference seen at one junction end. The gene calls are TRBV7-2 and TRBJ2-3; D remains ambiguous. The CDR3 runs 17 residues. From germline, CDR1 is SGHTA and CDR2 FQGNSA. The CDR3 loop reads CASSLRSKVHSTDPQYF. The CDR3 DNA reads as TGTGCCAGCAGCTTACGTAGCAAAGTGCATAGCACAGATCCGCAGTATTTT.

Many counts were recorded for this clonotype. The chain joins TRBV12-3 or TRBV12-4 to TRBJ2-6; 10 bases are shared with TRBD1. The CDR3 sequence is 17 residues long. The V gene end was trimmed by 1 base and the J gene end by 0 bases; junction bases not matched to a gene: 0. The CDR3 region has the DNA TGTGCCAGCAGTTTAGGGACAGGGGGCTCTGGGGCCAACGTCCTGACTTTC. Protein product: CASSLGTGGSGANVLTF.

This clonotype is classed as medium-sized. CDR3 nucleotides: TGTGCCAGCTCATCTAGCACTCGACGTGACGAGCAGTACTTC. It encodes CASSSSTRRDEQYF. The chain combines TRBV18 with TRBJ2-7; the D gene is possibly TRBD2 (5 bases). The V gene lost 5 bases and the J gene lost 5 bases, with 16 bases spanning the gap. Germline V CDR1 and CDR2: KGHSH, LQKENI. The CDR3 totals 14 residues.

This clonotype has a count of ten or more. CDR3 bases: TGTGCCAGCAGCTTAAGGCTAGCGGGACAAGAGACCCAGTACTTC. As protein: CASSLRLAGQETQYF. The chain links TRBV11-3 to TRBJ2-5; 9 bases line up with TRBD2. Trimming at V came to 2 bases and at J to 2 bases, leaving 3 bases not matched to a gene. The CDR3 is made up of 15 amino acids. Germline CDR1 and CDR2: SGHNT and YENEEA.

The chain joins TRBV18 to TRBJ2-3; D gene uncertain. Germline V gene sequence: CDR1 KGHSH, CDR2 LQKENI. The length of the CDR3 is 13 residues. V was clipped by 3 bases and J by 1 base, with 5 bases between them. The CDR3 protein is CASSPAGTDTQYF. CDR3 nucleotide sequence: TGTGCCAGCTCACCGGCCGGCACAGATACGCAGTATTTT.

This clonotype showed up just a few times. The chain couples TRBV11-2 to TRBJ2-3; TRBD1 matches at 8 bases. This CDR3 is built from 14 residues. The V and J ends lost 1 base and 9 bases, in that order; junction bases with no gene match: 6. Per the germline V gene, CDR1 is SGHAT and CDR2 is FQNNGV. CDR3 nucleotide sequence: TGTGCCAGCAGCTTAGTACAGGGGGTATCAACGCAGTATTTT. It translates to CASSLVQGVSTQYF.

Concerning this clonotype: The DNA is left out, because the CDR3 cannot be placed on it with certainty; the CDR3 is given as TCRdb lists it. CDR3 loop: CASFGLAGVVEQYFGPGTGELFF. This chain uses TRBV6-1 with TRBJ2-2; the table calls TRBD2, which could not be checked here. Ends included, the CDR3 has 23 residues. CDR1 and CDR2 (germline): MNHNS, SASEGT.

This clonotype was counted ten times or more. The gene calls are TRBV6-1 and TRBJ1-2, with 8 positions matching TRBD1. Germline-derived CDR1 and CDR2 are MNHNS and SASEGT. V lost 7 bases, J lost 4 bases, and 5 bases stayed unmatched. CDR3 length: 13 residues. CDR3 protein: CASNRQGSYGYTF. The CDR3 DNA is TGTGCCAGCAACAGACAGGGGAGCTATGGCTACACCTTC.

On this clonotype itself: At one end the junction does not follow the germline gene, possibly because of a read error. The V gene is TRBV20-1, the J gene TRBJ1-3; possible D gene TRBD1, 6 bases. The CDR3 length is 13 residues. Germline lookup yields CDR1 DFQATT and CDR2 SNEGSKA (reference sequence). The CDR3 bases are TGCAGTGCCCCGGGACAAGGGGGAAGCACCATATATTTT. Translation gives CSAPGQGGSTIYF.

This clonotype was observed at least ten times. A much more abundant neighbour one base away suggests this may be a read error. J is TRBJ1-2 and V is TRBV6-4; TRBD1 matches at 7 bases. Losses at the gene ends were 5 bases for V and 2 bases for J; bases not matched to a gene: 5. CDR1 is MRHNA and CDR2 is SNTAGT in the germline V gene. The CDR3 length is 14 residues. CDR3 loop: CASSLLTGNYGYTF. CDR3 nucleotide sequence: TGTGCCAGCAGTCTTCTGACAGGGAACTATGGCTACACCTTC.

This rearrangement joins TRBV11-3 to TRBJ2-1, with unresolved D. CDR3 size: 13 residues. V gave up 4 bases and J gave up 7 bases, with 11 bases separating them. Germline CDR1 is SGHNT and CDR2 is YENEEA. CDR3 amino acids: CASSYDSRNEQFF. CDR3 nucleotide sequence: TGTGCCAGCAGCTACGACTCGAGGAATGAGCAGTTCTTC.

This clonotype was seen more than once but under ten times. The genes are TRBV6-6 and TRBJ2-2; D uncertain. The CDR3 covers 14 residues. V lost 5 bases and J 0 bases, leaving 7 bases between the germline ends. CDR1 MNHNY and CDR2 SVGAGI come from the germline V gene (reference sequence). CDR3 loop: CASSRTSNTGELFF. CDR3 sequence (DNA): TGTGCCAGCAGTCGGACCTCGAACACCGGGGAGCTGTTTTTT.

At least ten counts were recorded for this clonotype. This clone may be a read error of a much larger clone one base away. V is TRBV7-3 and J is TRBJ2-3, with 8 bases that match TRBD2. This CDR3 spans 17 amino acids. Germline values: CDR1 SGHTA, CDR2 FQGTGA. Trimming removed 2 bases from V and 10 bases from J; junction bases left unmatched: 17. The CDR3 region has the DNA TGTGCCAGCAGCTTAGAGGGCGGGAGGCGGGGCGGTGATCCGCAGTATTTT. Amino acid sequence: CASSLEGGRRGGDPQYF.

By frequency in the sample, this clonotype is medium-sized. The chain is built from TRBV5-1 and TRBJ2-7; no clear D. The CDR3 spans 12 residues. Germline assignment: CDR1 SGHRS and CDR2 YFSETQ. Trimming removed 2 bases at V and 5 bases at J, with 8 bases between. CDR3 nucleotide sequence: TGCGCCAGCAGCTTTTTGGGTGACGAGCAGTACTTC. Its translation: CASSFLGDEQYF.

Many counts were recorded for this clonotype. This sequence joins TRBV6-1 and TRBJ2-5; 14 bases map to TRBD2. CDR1 is MNHNS and CDR2 is SASEGT in the germline V gene. The junction had 8 bases not matched to a gene; V was cut back by 6 bases and J by 5 bases. The CDR3 has 16 residues. Here the CDR3 DNA reads TGTGCCAGCAGACTGACTAGCGGGAGGGTGGGCGAGACCCAGTACTTC. Amino acid sequence: CASRLTSGRVGETQYF.